Presented here are 25 T cell receptor beta chains from one specimen sequenced in a study of naive and memory T cell subsets. An equimolar mix of two oligonucleotides served as the beta constant-region primer for TRBC1 and TRBC2. Four rounds of PCR amplified the ligated cDNA using nested alpha and beta constant-region primers plus SP2. MiXCR, run by TCRdb on the UMI-ligation and nested PCR reads, gives a single entry per CDR3 protein. The sample records 7,900 or so distinct CDR3 sequences, under 30% being singletons. Source material: CD8+ TEMRA cells from blood. Subset here: effector memory re-expressing CD45RA, CD45RA+ CD27-. All receptors derive from a human donor in good health.

This clonotype came up many times. This chain joins TRBV28 and TRBJ1-2; possible D gene TRBD1, 5 bases. This CDR3 has 12 amino acids. The germline V gene encodes CDR1 MDHEN and CDR2 SYDVKM. V dropped 5 bases and J dropped 8 bases, with 12 bases sitting between them. CDR3 sequence reads: CASSGDWAGYTF. The CDR3 DNA is TGTGCCAGCAGTGGGGACTGGGCGGGCTACACCTTC.

The chain employs TRBV28 and TRBJ1-5; unclear D gene. Germline loops: CDR1 MDHEN, CDR2 SYDVKM. Trimming stripped 6 bases from V and 3 bases from J, with 15 bases between. The CDR3 has 15 amino acids. The DNA of the CDR3 is TGTGCCAGCAGCCCCATCTTCAGGTTCAATCAGCCCCAGCATTTT. It encodes CASSPIFRFNQPQHF. The full variable domain, rest sourced from reference TRBV28 and TRBJ1-5, is DVKVTQSSRYLVKRTGEKVFLECVQDMDHENMFWYRQDPGLGLRLIYFSYDVKMKEKGDIPEGYSVSREKKERFSLILESASTNQTSMYLCASSPIFRFNQPQHFGDGTRLSIL.

This sequence joins TRBV14 and TRBJ1-1; no reliable D call. Germline lookup yields CDR1 SGHDN and CDR2 FVKESK. V was clipped by 1 base and J by 4 bases, with 13 bases between them. This CDR3 has 15 residues. CDR3: CASSQVGGVVTEAFF. CDR3 nucleotide sequence: TGTGCCAGCAGCCAAGTGGGTGGGGTTGTCACTGAAGCTTTCTTT.

The V and J genes are TRBV28 and TRBJ2-1; D call uncertain. V was pared by 1 base and J by 7 bases, with 14 bases between. The CDR3 length is 15 residues. Per the germline V gene, CDR1 is MDHEN and CDR2 is SYDVKM. The CDR3 coding sequence is TGTGCCAGCAGTTTATTGAGTGCCCGGGCGAATGAGCAGTTCTTC. Translated: CASSLLSARANEQFF.

The rearrangement uses TRBV7-2 and TRBJ1-2; D is perhaps TRBD1 (5 bases). The germline gives CDR1 SGHTA, CDR2 FQGNSA. V was shortened by 5 bases and J by 5 bases, with 12 bases between the two germline ends. The CDR3 spans 13 residues. DNA of the CDR3: TGTGCCAGCAGCCACGGGACGGATTATGGCTACACCTTC. The encoded protein is CASSHGTDYGYTF.

The chain recombines TRBV11-2 with TRBJ2-7; D perhaps matches TRBD1 (5 bases). Trimming stripped 2 bases from V and 2 bases from J, with 10 bases between. CDR1 and CDR2 (germline): SGHAT, FQNNGV. The CDR3 has 14 residues. CDR3 residues: CASSLLETAYEQYF. CDR3 nucleotide sequence: TGTGCCAGCAGCTTACTCGAGACAGCCTACGAGCAGTACTTC.

This clonotype was observed a handful of times. The V call is TRBV12-3 or TRBV12-4, the J call TRBJ1-1; TRBD1 might be the D (5 bases). The CDR3 is 12 amino acids. The V end was cut by 3 bases, the J end by 5 bases, with 7 bases between. This CDR3 is CASSFWGTEAFF. The CDR3 DNA follows: TGTGCCAGCAGTTTTTGGGGGACTGAAGCTTTCTTT.

The chain couples TRBV5-6 to TRBJ1-3, with D unresolved. The CDR3 runs 16 residues. V dropped 4 bases and J dropped 0 bases, with 14 bases sitting between them. Germline assignment: CDR1 SGHDT and CDR2 YYEEEE. CDR3 nucleotide sequence: TGTGCCAGCAGCCTCACCGGCTCCCTCTCTGGAAACACCATATATTTT. Residues: CASSLTGSLSGNTIYF.

The chain employs TRBV25-1 and TRBJ1-1; 7 positions agree with TRBD1. Germline assignment: CDR1 MGHDK and CDR2 SYGVNS. V shed 5 bases, J shed 5 bases, and the junction held 5 bases outside the gene matches. CDR3 length: 13 amino acids. CDR3 region: CASSTGVRTEAFF. For the CDR3, the DNA is TGTGCCAGCAGTACAGGGGTTCGGACTGAAGCTTTCTTT. Combining the CDR3 with reference TRBV25-1 and TRBJ1-1 gives the whole variable domain EADIYQTPRYLVIGTGKKITLECSQTMGHDKMYWYQQDPGMELHLIHYSYGVNSTEKGDLSSESTVSRIRTEHFPLTLESARPSHTSQYLCASSTGVRTEAFFGQGTRLTVV.

The rearrangement uses TRBV7-8 and TRBJ2-3; TRBD2 matches 10 bases. The CDR3 runs to 15 residues. CDR1 and CDR2 from the germline V gene are SGHVS and FQNEAQ. V was pared by 6 bases and J by 2 bases, with 5 bases of the junction left unmatched. In nucleotides, the CDR3 is TGTGCCAGCAGAAAAACTAGCGGGAACACAGATACGCAGTATTTT. Protein sequence: CASRKTSGNTDTQYF.

This chain links TRBV15 with TRBJ1-1; D gene unclear. Trimming cost V 0 bases and J 3 bases, with 8 bases left between them. The CDR3 is 14 residues long. The germline CDR1 and CDR2 sequences are LNHNV and YYDKDF (reference sequence). Here the CDR3 DNA reads TGTGCCACCAGCAGAGATCGCGAGGACACTGAAGCTTTCTTT. It encodes CATSRDREDTEAFF.

V and J are TRBV20-1 and TRBJ2-7; either TRBD1 or TRBD2 may fit D (6 bases each). The CDR3 totals 13 residues. Trimming shortened V by 3 bases and J by 5 bases, and 14 bases separated the two germline ends. The V gene's germline CDR1 is DFQATT and CDR2 SNEGSKA (reference sequence). CDR3 in amino acids: CSARRQGRNEQYF. CDR3 bases: TGCAGTGCTAGGAGGCAGGGGAGGAACGAGCAGTACTTC.

This clonotype has more than one count but fewer than ten. The rearrangement joins TRBV7-9 to TRBJ1-2; no clear D. V was cut by 5 bases and J by 7 bases, with 11 bases left in between. CDR1 and CDR2 from the germline V gene are SEHNR and FQNEAQ (reference sequence). The CDR3 loop spans 12 amino acids. The CDR3 nucleotides read TGTGCCAGCAGCCTAGGCGGGGTTGGCTACACCTTC. Its translation is CASSLGGVGYTF.

This clonotype was recorded a few times. This rearrangement joins TRBV7-8 to TRBJ2-4; D is possibly TRBD1 (5 bases). Between the trimmed V and J ends, which lost 2 bases and 6 bases, there was a span of 8 bases. CDR1 and CDR2 from the germline V gene are SGHVS and FQNEAQ. The CDR3 has 13 amino acids. The CDR3: CASSLTGRNIQYF. In nucleotides, the CDR3 is TGTGCCAGCAGCTTAACAGGCCGAAACATTCAGTACTTC. The full variable domain, its missing parts supplied by reference TRBV7-8 and TRBJ2-4, is GAGVSQSPRYKVAKRGQDVALRCDPISGHVSLFWYQQALGQGPEFLTYFQNEAQLDKSGLPSDRFFAERPEGSVSTLKIQRTQQEDSAVYLCASSLTGRNIQYFGAGTRLSVL.

Here the CDR3 reads CSARVEANYGYTF. The CDR3 DNA reads as TGCAGTGCTAGAGTCGAGGCTAACTATGGCTACACCTTC. The V and J genes are TRBV20-1 and TRBJ1-2; D gene unclear. The germline V gene encodes CDR1 DFQATT and CDR2 SNEGSKA (reference sequence). This CDR3 region has 13 residues. Trimming took off 1 base at V and 0 bases at J, with 6 bases between the two ends.

This clonotype was detected ten times or more. The J gene is TRBJ1-3, the V gene TRBV11-2; D unclear. The V gene's germline CDR1 is SGHAT and CDR2 FQNNGV. The CDR3 runs to 14 residues. The ends were cut back, 5 bases at V and 10 bases at J, with 18 bases in the middle. The CDR3, as DNA: TGTGCCAGCAGCCTTCCCTTATTATGGGAGACCATATATTTT. This sequence encodes CASSLPLLWETIYF.

This clonotype is termed large. The chain uses TRBV13 and TRBJ2-1; 11 bases agree with TRBD2. This CDR3 region has 17 residues. J was trimmed by 9 bases and V by 4 bases; bases with no gene match: 14. Per germline, CDR1 PRHDT and CDR2 FYEKMQ (reference sequence). The CDR3 spells CASSSSPISGRGAEQFF. CDR3 in DNA: TGTGCCAGCAGCTCGAGTCCTATTAGCGGGAGGGGCGCTGAGCAGTTCTTC.

The chain employs TRBV3-1 and TRBJ2-1, with 9 bases identical to TRBD1. The length of the CDR3 is 17 residues. Losses at the gene ends were 0 bases for V and 7 bases for J; bases not matched to a gene: 10. Germline V gene data show CDR1 as LGHDT and CDR2 as YNNKEL (reference sequence). The CDR3 spells CASSQEAGTGMVNEQFF. The CDR3 nucleotides read TGTGCCAGCAGCCAAGAGGCCGGGACAGGGATGGTAAATGAGCAGTTCTTC.

Only a few counts were recorded for this clonotype. The chain uses TRBV4-2 and TRBJ1-2; 10 nucleotides agree with TRBD1. The CDR3 is 17 amino acids. Germline values: CDR1 LGHNA, CDR2 YNFKEQ. The ends lost 3 bases at V and 4 bases at J; junction bases unmatched: 11. The CDR3 loop is CASSQTGGVLRTYGYTF. DNA for the CDR3: TGTGCCAGCAGCCAGACAGGGGGCGTTCTCAGAACCTATGGCTACACCTTC.

This clonotype has more than one count but fewer than ten. The chain is built from TRBV7-9 and TRBJ2-5; weak D call: TRBD1 (5 bases). Germline assignment: CDR1 SEHNR and CDR2 FQNEAQ (reference sequence). This CDR3 region has 17 residues. V lost 5 bases and J lost 4, with 23 bases in between. The CDR3 spells CASSGYDTYRSIETQYF. The CDR3 region has the DNA TGTGCCAGCAGCGGATATGACACCTACAGGAGTATAGAGACCCAGTACTTC.

V is TRBV27 and J is TRBJ1-5; D is possibly TRBD1 (6 bases). CDR1 is MNHEY, CDR2 SMNVEV, per germline (reference sequence). This CDR3 is 19 amino acids long. V dropped 5 bases and J dropped 5 bases, with 28 bases sitting between them. This CDR3 reads CASSIVYGGRKIAHQPQHF. Written as DNA, the CDR3 is TGTGCCAGCAGTATTGTCTATGGGGGCCGCAAGATAGCCCATCAGCCCCAGCATTTT.

This clonotype was found a few times. The V gene is TRBV7-9, the J gene TRBJ2-5, with 9 nucleotides matching TRBD2. With 5 bases clipped from V and 5 bases from J, the junction kept 3 bases outside the gene matches. This CDR3 has 13 amino acids. Germline V lookup: CDR1 SEHNR, CDR2 FQNEAQ (reference sequence). As DNA, the CDR3 is TGTGCCAGCAGCCATAGCGGGGGTGAGACCCAGTACTTC. Translated: CASSHSGGETQYF. The variable domain in full, with the rest retrieved from reference TRBV7-9 and TRBJ2-5, is DTGVSQNPRHKITKRGQNVTFRCDPISEHNRLYWYRQTLGQGPEFLTYFQNEAQLEKSRLLSDRFSAERPKGSFSTLEIQRTEQGDSAMYLCASSHSGGETQYFGPGTRLLVL.

J is TRBJ2-7 and V is TRBV5-6; D is ambiguous. The length of the CDR3 is 13 residues. V lost 2 bases to trimming and J lost 2 bases, with 8 bases between them. Germline values: CDR1 SGHDT, CDR2 YYEEEE. In nucleotides, the CDR3 is TGTGCCAGCAGCTTAACAGCTACCTACGAGCAGTACTTC. Translated, it gives CASSLTATYEQYF.

CDR3: CSARREGRYGYTF. The DNA of the CDR3 is TGCAGTGCCCGTCGGGAGGGGCGGTATGGCTACACCTTC. The chain uses TRBV20-1 and TRBJ1-2; possibly TRBD1 for D (5 bases). CDR3 length: 13 residues. Between the trimmed V and J ends, which lost 6 bases and 5 bases, there was a span of 16 bases. The germline V gene has CDR1 DFQATT and CDR2 SNEGSKA (reference sequence).

The J gene is TRBJ1-2, the V gene TRBV3-1; D gene unclear. Germline CDR1 and CDR2: LGHDT and YNNKEL (reference sequence). The CDR3 is made up of 12 amino acids. V lost 1 base and J lost 4, with 4 bases in between. CDR3 nucleotide sequence: TGTGCCAGCAGCCAAGGGGGCTATGGCTACACCTTC. Its protein is CASSQGGYGYTF.